This T cell receptor beta chain was obtained from a study of neurological immune-mediated disorders. Study-wide results and limits: There were no CDR3 amino acid sequences shared by expanded clones across subjects, a result suggesting private repertoires in all groups. Falling below healthy controls, multiple sclerosis showed the least TCR clonal expansion, while HTLV-1-associated myelopathy showed the most.

The CDR3 covers 12 residues. The germline V gene has CDR1 DFQATT and CDR2 SNEGSKA (reference sequence). Between the trimmed V and J ends, which lost 6 bases and 5 bases, there was a span of 13 bases. This clonotype was seen ten or more times. Its antigen is not identified. 5'RACE with 10-nucleotide random UMIs generated the cDNA. From 15-18 subjects, over 170 million TCR-beta sequences were obtained in each sequencing run. MiXCR, applied by TCRdb to the 5' RACE reads, yields one record per CDR3 protein. The profile shows roughly 56,000 distinct CDR3 sequences, about 10% of them singletons. Sequences were obtained from PBMCs. V gene TRBV20-1 combines with J gene TRBJ1-1; a weak D match, TRBD1 (5 bases). This sequence originates from a man in his sixties in good health. CDR3 DNA: TGCAGTGCGCCCTCGGGGCTTACTGAAGCTTTCTTT. Encoded protein: CSAPSGLTEAFF.